Each of the 24 T cell receptor beta chains below was sequenced from the same sample in a study of blood T cell repertoires in COVID-19. Data came from immunoSEQ multiplex PCR; TCRdb stores just in-frame clones and leaves some out. The repertoire holds around 88,000 clones, roughly 80% seen once, with 4.4% in the top ten. The sequencing input was peripheral blood. All receptors derive from a man aged 60 to 75 with acute or convalescent COVID-19.

This chain links TRBV6-5 with TRBJ1-2, with D maybe TRBD1 (6 bases). Trimming left V 6 bases short and J 4 bases short, with 15 bases between. In germline, CDR1 is MNHEY, CDR2 SVGAGI. This CDR3 region has 14 residues. The CDR3 DNA reads as TGTGCCAGCAGATATCAGGACAGTTCCTATGGCTACACCTTC. Protein: CASRYQDSSYGYTF.

V and J are TRBV11-2 and TRBJ1-2; D is uncertain. CDR1 SGHAT and CDR2 FQNNGV come from the germline V gene. With 6 bases removed from V and 4 bases from J, the gap between germline ends came to 12 bases. The length of the CDR3 is 13 residues. The CDR3 sequence is CASRDAGGYGYTF. CDR3 nucleotides: TGTGCCAGCAGGGATGCGGGTGGCTATGGCTACACCTTC.

This clone has only a few counts. The genes are TRBV7-2 and TRBJ2-5; a weak D match, TRBD2 (5 bases). Deletions cut 2 bases from V and 3 bases from J, with 13 bases between. The CDR3 contains 15 residues. The germline V gene has CDR1 SGHTA and CDR2 FQGNSA. In nucleotides, the CDR3 is TGTGCCAGCAGCTTAAGAGGGCAGAGAAAAGAGACCCAGTACTTC. Encoded protein: CASSLRGQRKETQYF. Full variable domain (missing parts from reference TRBV7-2 and TRBJ2-5): GAGVSQSPSNKVTEKGKDVELRCDPISGHTALYWYRQSLGQGLEFLIYFQGNSAPDKSGLPSDRFSAERTGGSVSTLTIQRTQQEDSAVYLCASSLRGQRKETQYFGPGTRLLVL.

J is TRBJ2-1 and V is TRBV18; D perhaps matches TRBD1 (5 bases). CDR1 and CDR2 from the germline V gene are KGHSH and LQKENI. Trimming removed 3 bases at V and 6 bases at J, with 15 bases between. The CDR3 totals 15 residues. CDR3: CASSPTRATGNEQFF. CDR3 DNA: TGTGCCAGCTCACCCACCAGGGCCACGGGCAATGAGCAGTTCTTC.

The chain's CDR3 is CASSYRTGNQPQHF. The CDR3 bases are TGTGCCAGCAGTTACCGGACAGGGAATCAGCCCCAGCATTTT. J is TRBJ1-5 and V is TRBV6-5; 8 nucleotides agree with TRBD1. The junction had 1 base not matched to a gene; V was cut back by 2 bases and J by 4 bases. Germline assignment: CDR1 MNHEY and CDR2 SVGAGI. The CDR3 totals 14 residues.

Only a few counts were recorded for this clone. The chain carries TRBV19 and TRBJ2-7; D possibly corresponds to TRBD2 (5 bases). Between the trimmed V and J ends, which lost 7 bases and 6 bases, there was a span of 16 bases. The CDR3 consists of 13 residues. Per the germline V gene, CDR1 is LNHDA and CDR2 is SQIVND (reference sequence). The CDR3 sequence: CASTGGSLREQYF. The CDR3 coding sequence is TGTGCCAGTACCGGAGGTTCTTTACGCGAGCAGTACTTC.

This clone was seen more than once but under ten times. V usage is TRBV18 and J usage is TRBJ2-1, with 7 bases fitting TRBD1. From germline, CDR1 is KGHSH and CDR2 LQKENI. There are 13 residues in the CDR3. Unmatched junction bases numbered 6, after V lost 4 bases and J lost 9 bases. Here the CDR3 reads CASSHKTGPEQFF. The CDR3 DNA reads TGTGCCAGCTCACATAAGACAGGGCCTGAGCAGTTCTTC.

The chain uses TRBV27 and TRBJ1-2; 7 bases align to TRBD1. The CDR3 runs 15 residues. Germline loops: CDR1 MNHEY, CDR2 SMNVEV (reference sequence). The junction had 9 bases not matched to a gene; V was cut back by 8 bases and J by 0 bases. CDR3 bases: TGTGCCAGCTCCCAGGGGACAGTAGCTAACTATGGCTACACCTTC. This gives the protein CASSQGTVANYGYTF.

J is TRBJ2-3 and V is TRBV11-2, with 7 bases lining up with TRBD1. The CDR3 consists of 16 residues. V gave up 5 bases and J gave up 0 bases; unmatched junction bases: 8. Germline assignment: CDR1 SGHAT and CDR2 FQNNGV. CDR3: CASSPYPGQSTDTQYF. In DNA, the CDR3 is TGTGCCAGCAGCCCTTATCCGGGACAGAGCACAGATACGCAGTATTTT.

The chain has TRBV7-9 and TRBJ2-2; D gene unclear. Trimming cost V 4 bases and J 5 bases, with 5 bases left between them. CDR3 length: 12 amino acids. Germline-derived CDR1 and CDR2 are SEHNR and FQNEAQ (reference sequence). The chain's CDR3 is CASSSRTGELFF. CDR3 DNA: TGTGCCAGCAGCTCGAGGACCGGGGAGCTGTTTTTT.

The chain uses TRBV3-1 (or the pseudogene TRBV3-2) and TRBJ2-7; D uncertain. This CDR3 has 15 amino acids. CDR1 LGHDT and CDR2 YNNKEL come from the germline V gene (reference sequence). V was pared by 0 bases and J by 4 bases, with 13 bases between. CDR3 residues: CASSQDPGVRYEQYF. The CDR3 region has the DNA TGTGCCAGCAGCCAAGATCCGGGTGTTCGGTACGAGCAGTACTTC.

A few counts support this clone. The chain uses TRBV18 and TRBJ1-2, with a tentative D call TRBD1 (5 bases). Germline CDR1 and CDR2: KGHSH and LQKENI. Trimming cost V 6 bases and J 8 bases, with 19 bases left between them. This CDR3 contains 14 residues. DNA of the CDR3: TGTGCCAGCTCCTCACAACCGGGACTTAAAGGCTACACCTTC. Translation: CASSSQPGLKGYTF.

This clone has just a few counts. J is TRBJ2-3 and V is TRBV2, with D possibly being TRBD2 (6 bases). V was shortened by 4 bases and J by 6 bases, with 38 bases between the two germline ends. Germline V gives CDR1 SNHLY, CDR2 FYNNEI. CDR3 size: 22 residues. The CDR3 protein is CASSVSLGISGALHTMGDTQYF. The CDR3, as DNA: TGTGCCAGCAGTGTAAGCCTTGGGATTAGCGGCGCCTTACATACCATGGGCGATACGCAGTATTTT.

The rearrangement joins TRBV10-1 to TRBJ2-1; 7 bases map to TRBD2. The V gene end was trimmed by 1 base and the J gene end by 5 bases; junction bases not matched to a gene: 14. The CDR3 spans 18 residues. Germline assignment: CDR1 WNHNN and CDR2 SYGVQD (reference sequence). CDR3 loop: CASSEWPAWASGDNEQFF. In DNA form, the CDR3 reads TGCGCCAGCAGTGAGTGGCCAGCGTGGGCTAGCGGAGACAATGAGCAGTTCTTC.

The J gene is TRBJ1-4, the V gene TRBV5-1; D unclear. The CDR3 sequence is 14 residues long. The V gene's germline CDR1 is SGHRS and CDR2 YFSETQ. Trimming left V 1 base short and J 7 bases short, with 11 bases between. The CDR3 region has the DNA TGCGCCAGCAGCTTGAGGCAGGCAGGTGAAAAACTGTTTTTT. Amino acids: CASSLRQAGEKLFF.

This clone has just one count. The chain combines TRBV10-3 with TRBJ2-5; D uncertain. CDR3 size: 15 residues. Looked up from germline, CDR1 is ENHRY and CDR2 is SYGVKD. Deletions cut 0 bases from V and 1 base from J, with 9 bases between. The CDR3 DNA is TGTGCCATCAGTGAGTCGTTAGCACCCCAAGAGACCCAGTACTTC. Translated, it gives CAISESLAPQETQYF.

The genes are TRBV5-4 and TRBJ2-6; tentatively, D is TRBD1 (6 bases). The CDR3 is 15 amino acids. Germline-derived CDR1 and CDR2 are SGHNT and YYREEE (reference sequence). V dropped 4 bases and J dropped 0 bases, with 8 bases sitting between them. As DNA, the CDR3 is TGTGCCAGCAGCATACAGGGCTCTGGGGCCAACGTCCTGACTTTC. Its protein product is CASSIQGSGANVLTF.

V and J are TRBV6-5 and TRBJ2-5, with a weak D call TRBD1 (6 bases). V was trimmed by 5 bases and J by 7 bases, leaving 20 bases between them. The CDR3 runs to 15 residues. CDR1 is MNHEY, CDR2 SVGAGI, per germline. The CDR3 spells CASSNMVGGLGTQYF. The CDR3, as DNA: TGTGCCAGCAGTAACATGGTAGGGGGATTGGGGACCCAGTACTTC.

This rearrangement joins TRBV5-6 to TRBJ2-7, with a tentative D call TRBD1 (6 bases). The CDR3 sequence is 13 residues long. The germline gives CDR1 SGHDT, CDR2 YYEEEE. V was clipped by 4 bases and J by 4 bases, with 12 bases between them. In DNA, the CDR3 is TGTGCCAGCAGCAAAGATACAGGGTACGAGCAGTACTTC. Translating it yields CASSKDTGYEQYF.

The chain combines TRBV5-5 with TRBJ2-1, with 7 bases that match TRBD2. The V and J ends lost 2 bases and 6 bases, in that order; junction bases with no gene match: 8. The CDR3 runs to 15 residues. Germline CDR1 reads SGHKS; CDR2 reads YYEKEE (reference sequence). This CDR3 is CASSFGLGRGNEQFF. CDR3 coding DNA: TGTGCCAGCAGCTTCGGACTAGGGAGGGGCAATGAGCAGTTCTTC.

The chain is built from TRBV5-1 and TRBJ2-5; possible D gene TRBD2, 5 bases. Germline V lookup: CDR1 SGHRS, CDR2 YFSETQ. V lost 0 bases, J lost 5 bases, and 14 bases lay in between. The CDR3 has 15 amino acids. This chain's CDR3 is CASSLVGGSLETQYF. CDR3 nucleotides: TGCGCCAGCAGCTTGGTTGGAGGCAGTCTCGAGACCCAGTACTTC.

This chain joins TRBV30 and TRBJ1-2; a weak D match, TRBD1 (5 bases). The germline gives CDR1 GTSNPN, CDR2 SVGIG (reference sequence). V dropped 0 bases and J dropped 3 bases, with 8 bases sitting between them. CDR3 length equals 13 residues. The CDR3 is CAWSVGRDYGYTF. CDR3 nucleotide sequence: TGTGCCTGGAGTGTAGGCAGGGACTATGGCTACACCTTC. The whole variable domain, filled in from reference TRBV30 and TRBJ1-2, reads SQTIHQWPATLVQPVGSPLSLECTVEGTSNPNLYWYRQAAGRGLQLLFYSVGIGQISSEVPQNLSASRPQDRQFILSSKKLLLSDSGFYLCAWSVGRDYGYTFGSGTRLTVV.

The chain joins TRBV7-3 to TRBJ1-1, with D perhaps matching TRBD1 (6 bases). The CDR3 extends over 14 amino acids. Trimming removed 5 bases from V and 1 base from J, with 11 bases in between. Germline loops: CDR1 SGHTA, CDR2 FQGTGA. As DNA, the CDR3 is TGTGCCAGCAGCGCGATAGGGGGGAACACTGAAGCTTTCTTT. This sequence encodes CASSAIGGNTEAFF.

This chain links TRBV7-9 with TRBJ1-4; 8 positions match TRBD1. The CDR3 totals 13 residues. CDR1 and CDR2 (germline): SEHNR, FQNEAQ (reference sequence). V was pared by 5 bases and J by 12 bases, with 8 bases of the junction left unmatched. Here the CDR3 reads CASSRDRGRELFF. The CDR3 nucleotides are TGTGCCAGCAGCCGTGACAGGGGTCGGGAACTGTTTTTT.